The 8 T cell receptor beta chains below all came from one sample that was sequenced in a study of long-term antiretroviral therapy in people with HIV. It was version v3.0 of the immunoSEQ assay that was run at survey level. Sequenced by immunoSEQ multiplex PCR; TCRdb stores in-frame clones only, minus some. The sample carries around 16,000 clones, roughly 88% recorded once. The sequences come from unsorted PBMCs, collected 0.7 years before starting antiretroviral therapy. These receptors all stem from a man aged 45-65 years with HIV.

The rearrangement joins TRBV4-3 to TRBJ2-2; 11 nucleotides agree with TRBD1. The CDR3 covers 14 residues. CDR1 is LGHNA, CDR2 YSLEER, per germline. V shed 4 bases and J 6 bases; nucleotides not matched to a gene: 1. Written as DNA, the CDR3 is TGCGCCAGCAGCCTGGGACAGGGGGCCGGGGAGCTGTTTTTT. Protein: CASSLGQGAGELFF.

This clone was seen only once. The same CDR3 arises from other DNA sequences in this sample as well. The genes are TRBV18 and TRBJ1-3; TRBD1 is a possible D gene (5 bases). The CDR3 loop spans 16 amino acids. Germline CDR1 KGHSH, CDR2 LQKENI. V was trimmed by 4 bases and J by 0 bases, leaving 13 bases between them. The DNA of the CDR3 is TGTGCCAGCTCACAGTCGGGGCCGAGCTCTGGAAACACCATATATTTT. Amino acid sequence: CASSQSGPSSGNTIYF.

The chain combines TRBV9 with TRBJ2-2, with D possibly being TRBD1 (5 bases). V lost 3 bases, J lost 1 base, and 7 bases lay in between. CDR1 is SGDLS and CDR2 is YYNGEE in the germline V gene. The length of the CDR3 is 14 residues. The CDR3 sequence is CASSATVNTGELFF. CDR3 sequence (DNA): TGTGCCAGCAGCGCGACAGTGAACACCGGGGAGCTGTTTTTT.

The chain couples TRBV6-1 to TRBJ1-5; D uncertain. V was trimmed by 6 bases and J by 8 bases, leaving 8 bases between them. Germline assignment: CDR1 MNHNS and CDR2 SASEGT. The CDR3 extends over 11 amino acids. The CDR3 DNA sequence: TGTGCCAGCAGCGTAAGGGAGCCCCAGCATTTT. Its translation is CASSVREPQHF.

V is TRBV11-3 and J is TRBJ2-7, with D possibly TRBD2 on 6 matching bases. The CDR3 has 15 amino acids. V lost 1 base, J lost 3 bases, and 13 bases lay in between. The germline gives CDR1 SGHNT, CDR2 YENEEA. CDR3: CASSLGLTGGYEQYF. The DNA of the CDR3 is TGTGCCAGCAGCTTAGGCCTGACCGGGGGCTACGAGCAGTACTTC.

The chain is built from TRBV28 and TRBJ2-7; unclear D gene. V dropped 6 bases and J dropped 0 bases, with 18 bases sitting between them. The V gene's germline CDR1 is MDHEN and CDR2 SYDVKM. The length of the CDR3 is 16 residues. CDR3 sequence (DNA): TGTGCCAGCAGCCCGTTACCGAGCCTCAGCTCCTACGAGCAGTACTTC. It encodes CASSPLPSLSSYEQYF.

This chain uses TRBV5-5 with TRBJ2-7; D is undetermined. Trimming removed 0 bases from V and 3 bases from J, with 13 bases in between. There are 15 residues in the CDR3. The germline CDR1 and CDR2 sequences are SGHKS and YYEKEE (reference sequence). The CDR3 nucleotides are TGTGCCAGCAGCTTGGCCCTCGGACGGAACTACGAGCAGTACTTC. The encoded protein is CASSLALGRNYEQYF.

This clone is a singleton in its sample. CDR3 protein: CSASSPDTQYF. CDR3 sequence (DNA): TGCAGCGCCAGCAGCCCAGATACGCAGTATTTT. The chain couples TRBV29-1 to TRBJ2-3; D uncertain. Germline V gene sequence: CDR1 SQVTM, CDR2 ANQGSEA. V was pared by 7 bases and J by 4 bases, with 9 bases between. The CDR3 contains 11 residues.